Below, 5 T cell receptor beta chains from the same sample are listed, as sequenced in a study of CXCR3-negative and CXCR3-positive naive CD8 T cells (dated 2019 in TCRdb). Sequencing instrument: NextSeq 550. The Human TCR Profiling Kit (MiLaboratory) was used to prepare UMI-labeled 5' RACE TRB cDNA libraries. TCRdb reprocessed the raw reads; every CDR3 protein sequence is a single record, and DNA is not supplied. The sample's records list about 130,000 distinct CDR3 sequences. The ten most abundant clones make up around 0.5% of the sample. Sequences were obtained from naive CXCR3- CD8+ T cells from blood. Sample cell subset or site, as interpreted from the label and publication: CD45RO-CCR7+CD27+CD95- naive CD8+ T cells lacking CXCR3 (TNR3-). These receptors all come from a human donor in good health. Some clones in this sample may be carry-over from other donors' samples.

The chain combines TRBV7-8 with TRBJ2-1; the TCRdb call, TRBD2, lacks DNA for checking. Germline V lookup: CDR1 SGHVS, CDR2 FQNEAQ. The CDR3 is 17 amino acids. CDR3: CASSPAGLAGALNEQFF.

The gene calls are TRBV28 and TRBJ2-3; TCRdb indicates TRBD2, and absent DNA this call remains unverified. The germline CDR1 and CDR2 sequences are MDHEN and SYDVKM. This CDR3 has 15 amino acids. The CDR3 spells CASSWAGGNTDTQYF.

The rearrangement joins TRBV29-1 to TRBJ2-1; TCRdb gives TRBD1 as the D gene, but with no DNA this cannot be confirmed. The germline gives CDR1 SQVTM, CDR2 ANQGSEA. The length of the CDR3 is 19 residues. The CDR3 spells CSAGTGHASDLGPYNEQFF.

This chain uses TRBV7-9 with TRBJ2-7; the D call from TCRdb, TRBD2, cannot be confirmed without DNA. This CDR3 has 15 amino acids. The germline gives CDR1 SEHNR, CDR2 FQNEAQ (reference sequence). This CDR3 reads CASSPKSGKTYEQYF.

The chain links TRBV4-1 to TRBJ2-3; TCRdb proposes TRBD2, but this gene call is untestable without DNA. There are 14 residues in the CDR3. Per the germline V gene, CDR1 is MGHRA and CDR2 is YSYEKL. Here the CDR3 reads CASRLTSGVDTQYF.